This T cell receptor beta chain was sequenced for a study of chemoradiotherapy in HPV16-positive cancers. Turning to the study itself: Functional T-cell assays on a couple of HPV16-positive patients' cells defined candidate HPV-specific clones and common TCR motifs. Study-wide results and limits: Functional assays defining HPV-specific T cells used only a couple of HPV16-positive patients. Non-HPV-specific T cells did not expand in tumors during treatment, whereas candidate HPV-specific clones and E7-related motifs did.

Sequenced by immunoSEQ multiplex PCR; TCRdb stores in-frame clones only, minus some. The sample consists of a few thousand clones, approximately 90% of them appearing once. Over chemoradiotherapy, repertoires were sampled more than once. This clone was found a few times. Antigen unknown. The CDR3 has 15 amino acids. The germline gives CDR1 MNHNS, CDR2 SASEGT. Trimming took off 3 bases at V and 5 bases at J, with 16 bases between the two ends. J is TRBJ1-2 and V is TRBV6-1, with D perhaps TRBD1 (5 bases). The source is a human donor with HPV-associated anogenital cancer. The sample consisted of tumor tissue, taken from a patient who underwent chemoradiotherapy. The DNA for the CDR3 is TGTGCCAGCAGTGACGTTGCAGGGCCCCGTTATGGCTACACCTTC. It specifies CASSDVAGPRYGYTF.